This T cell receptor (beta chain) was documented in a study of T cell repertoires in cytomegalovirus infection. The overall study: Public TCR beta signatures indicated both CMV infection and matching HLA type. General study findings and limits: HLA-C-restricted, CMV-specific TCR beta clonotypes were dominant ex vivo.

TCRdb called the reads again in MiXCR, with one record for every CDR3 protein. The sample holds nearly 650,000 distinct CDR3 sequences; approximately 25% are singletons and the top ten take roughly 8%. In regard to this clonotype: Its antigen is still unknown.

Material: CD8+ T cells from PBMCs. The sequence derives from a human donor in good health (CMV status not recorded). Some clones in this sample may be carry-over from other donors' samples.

CDR3 loop: CASSLAGQGAQVDGYTF. In nucleotides, the CDR3 is TGTGCCAGCAGCTTAGCCGGACAGGGGGCGCAGGTGGATGGCTACACCTTC. This sequence joins TRBV7-9 and TRBJ1-2; 11 bases fit TRBD1. Germline V gene sequence: CDR1 SEHNR, CDR2 FQNEAQ (reference sequence). This CDR3 has 17 residues. Germline trimming cut 0 bases from V and 6 bases from J; bases unmatched to any gene: 9.